These 24 T cell receptor beta chains came from one sample sequenced in a study of cytomegalovirus exposure and HLA in healthy donors. Repertoires were generated with immunoSEQ multiplex PCR, while TCRdb's copy carries only in-frame clones and drops some. The sample records tens of thousands of clones, roughly 94% being singletons. Sequenced: PBMCs. The source of these receptors is a man aged 18 to 35 in good health and CMV-seropositive.

The chain combines TRBV5-8 with TRBJ2-7; the match to TRBD2 covers 8 bases. The junction had 6 bases not matched to a gene; V was cut back by 2 bases and J by 5 bases. CDR1 is SGHTS, CDR2 YDEGEE, per germline. The CDR3 covers 14 residues. The CDR3 is CASSFRLASHEQYF. In DNA form, the CDR3 reads TGTGCCAGCAGCTTCAGACTAGCGAGTCACGAGCAGTACTTC.

The chain couples TRBV4-2 to TRBJ1-4; a possible D gene is TRBD1 (6 bases). The CDR3 extends over 14 amino acids. Trimming removed 4 bases from V and 6 bases from J, with 12 bases in between. Germline V lookup: CDR1 LGHNA, CDR2 YNFKEQ. The CDR3 DNA follows: TGTGCCAGCAGCCTTTCAGACAGGCATGAAAAACTGTTTTTT. This codes for CASSLSDRHEKLFF.

The chain joins TRBV28 to TRBJ1-2; a possible D gene is TRBD1 (5 bases). There are 14 residues in the CDR3. In germline, CDR1 is MDHEN, CDR2 SYDVKM. Trimming left V 6 bases short and J 2 bases short, with 13 bases between. The CDR3 bases are TGTGCCAGCAGACAAGGGACTAACAACTATGGCTACACCTTC. Protein product: CASRQGTNNYGYTF.

This sequence joins TRBV27 and TRBJ2-7; no definite D call. The CDR3 consists of 13 residues. The V gene lost 2 bases and the J gene lost 4 bases, with 9 bases spanning the gap. Germline V gene data show CDR1 as MNHEY and CDR2 as SMNVEV (reference sequence). In nucleotides, the CDR3 is TGTGCCAGCAGTTTAGAGTCCCCGTACGAGCAGTACTTC. Protein sequence: CASSLESPYEQYF.

The chain recombines TRBV5-1 with TRBJ2-3, with 9 bases aligning to TRBD1. V dropped 0 bases and J dropped 4; count of bases not matched to a gene: 12. The length of the CDR3 is 18 residues. Germline loops: CDR1 SGHRS, CDR2 YFSETQ. The CDR3: CASSLGAGTGIAADTQYF. CDR3 bases: TGCGCCAGCAGCTTGGGTGCCGGGACAGGGATCGCCGCAGATACGCAGTATTTT.

The CDR3 is CASSQVVTDNQPQHF. The CDR3 DNA reads as TGCGCCAGCAGCCAAGTGGTCACAGACAATCAGCCCCAGCATTTT. The V and J genes are TRBV4-1 and TRBJ1-5, with D uncertain. Germline CDR1 is MGHRA and CDR2 is YSYEKL. The V gene lost 1 base and the J gene lost 3 bases, with 10 bases spanning the gap. The CDR3 is 15 amino acids.

The chain couples TRBV10-3 to TRBJ1-3, with D maybe TRBD1 (6 bases). With 3 bases removed from V and 4 bases from J, the gap between germline ends came to 13 bases. The germline V gene encodes CDR1 ENHRY and CDR2 SYGVKD. The CDR3 is 15 residues long. CDR3 nucleotide sequence: TGTGCCATCAGTGACAGGGGCTTCCCCGGAAACACCATATATTTT. This translates into CAISDRGFPGNTIYF.

The rearrangement uses TRBV29-1 and TRBJ2-3, with D maybe TRBD1 (5 bases). Germline V gene data show CDR1 as SQVTM and CDR2 as ANQGSEA. This CDR3 has 13 amino acids. The germline V and J ends were trimmed by 7 bases and 2 bases, with 13 bases remaining between them. The CDR3 sequence is CSGGATPTDTQYF. CDR3 nucleotides: TGCAGCGGTGGGGCCACCCCCACAGATACGCAGTATTTT.

This chain links TRBV28 with TRBJ1-1; maybe TRBD1 (5 bases). Germline-derived CDR1 and CDR2 are MDHEN and SYDVKM. Trimming removed 10 bases at V and 5 bases at J, with 17 bases between. The CDR3 is 13 amino acids. The CDR3 loop is CATNQGVWTEAFF. CDR3 DNA sequence: TGTGCCACCAATCAGGGTGTTTGGACTGAAGCTTTCTTT. The complete variable domain, with remaining parts taken from reference TRBV28 and TRBJ1-1, reads DVKVTQSSRYLVKRTGEKVFLECVQDMDHENMFWYRQDPGLGLRLIYFSYDVKMKEKGDIPEGYSVSREKKERFSLILESASTNQTSMYLCATNQGVWTEAFFGQGTRLTVV.

The chain uses TRBV10-3 and TRBJ2-3; 9 bases map to TRBD2. The germline V gene encodes CDR1 ENHRY and CDR2 SYGVKD. The CDR3 has 15 amino acids. J lost 2 bases, V lost 5 bases, and 5 bases had no gene match. The CDR3 region has the DNA TGTGCCATCAGTCGAGCGGGGGGATACACAGATACGCAGTATTTT. Its translation: CAISRAGGYTDTQYF.

The chain carries TRBV4-2 and TRBJ2-7; D might be TRBD2 (6 bases). CDR1 is LGHNA, CDR2 YNFKEQ, per germline. CDR3 size: 15 residues. Trimming removed 0 bases from V and 1 base from J, with 10 bases in between. The CDR3, as DNA: TGTGCCAGCAGCCAAGAGCTAGCGACTTCCTACGAGCAGTACTTC. Residues: CASSQELATSYEQYF.

This chain uses TRBV7-9 with TRBJ1-1; D unresolved. The CDR3 runs 13 residues. The V and J ends lost 3 bases and 1 base respectively, with 6 bases between them. Germline values: CDR1 SEHNR, CDR2 FQNEAQ (reference sequence). Here the CDR3 DNA reads TGTGCCAGCAGCTTCCAGGAGAACACTGAAGCTTTCTTT. Its translation is CASSFQENTEAFF.

The V call is TRBV29-1, the J call TRBJ1-1, with TRBD1 identical over 8 bases. CDR1 SQVTM and CDR2 ANQGSEA come from the germline V gene. V gave up 7 bases and J gave up 5 bases; unmatched junction bases: 6. The CDR3 runs 12 residues. The CDR3 loop is CSAPRQGTEAFF. In DNA form, the CDR3 reads TGCAGCGCCCCGAGACAGGGGACTGAAGCTTTCTTT.

The chain uses TRBV6-1 and TRBJ2-7; tentative D call: TRBD1 (5 bases). The CDR3 sequence is 15 residues long. Per germline, CDR1 MNHNS and CDR2 SASEGT. Trimming pared 2 bases from V and 4 bases from J, leaving 15 bases between. The DNA for the CDR3 is TGTGCCAGCAGTGAAATAGGGGAAGTAGGGTACGAGCAGTACTTC. It specifies CASSEIGEVGYEQYF.

This clone was detected once. The V gene is TRBV6-4, the J gene TRBJ2-3, with TRBD2 matching 11 bases. The CDR3 is 15 residues long. Germline V gene sequence: CDR1 MRHNA, CDR2 SNTAGT. Trimming removed 6 bases from V and 2 bases from J; junction bases left unmatched: 4. The chain's CDR3 is CASRPLAGDTDTQYF. CDR3 nucleotides: TGTGCCAGCAGGCCACTAGCGGGGGACACAGATACGCAGTATTTT.

The rearrangement uses TRBV30 and TRBJ2-7; 7 bases agree with TRBD2. V dropped 3 bases and J dropped 9; count of bases not matched to a gene: 8. CDR3 length equals 12 residues. In germline, CDR1 is GTSNPN, CDR2 SVGIG (reference sequence). For the CDR3, the DNA is TGTGCCTGGAGCCTGCGGACTAGTTCGCAGTACTTC. This gives the protein CAWSLRTSSQYF.

J is TRBJ1-1 and V is TRBV30; a possible D gene is TRBD1 (6 bases). The CDR3 runs to 10 residues. Trimming took 3 bases from V and 9 from J, leaving 8 bases between them. The germline CDR1 and CDR2 sequences are GTSNPN and SVGIG (reference sequence). CDR3 in amino acids: CAWSGQQAFF. CDR3 nucleotide sequence: TGTGCCTGGAGCGGACAGCAAGCTTTCTTT.

The chain recombines TRBV2 with TRBJ2-5; 14 bases agree with TRBD2. The germline V gene encodes CDR1 SNHLY and CDR2 FYNNEI. There are 17 residues in the CDR3. J was trimmed by 2 bases and V by 8 bases; bases with no gene match: 10. The CDR3 region has the DNA TGTGCCAGCTACCTGACTAGCGGGGGGGACTCGCAAGAGACCCAGTACTTC. Amino acids: CASYLTSGGDSQETQYF. Variable domain in full (rest from reference TRBV2 and TRBJ2-5): EPEVTQTPSHQVTQMGQEVILRCVPISNHLYFYWYRQILGQKVEFLVSFYNNEISEKSEIFDDQFSVERPDGSNFTLKIRSTKLEDSAMYFCASYLTSGGDSQETQYFGPGTRLLVL.

This clone was seen once. This chain links TRBV5-4 with TRBJ1-1, with D possibly TRBD1 on 5 matching bases. V was pared by 4 bases and J by 1 base, with 8 bases between. Germline V gene sequence: CDR1 SGHNT, CDR2 YYREEE (reference sequence). This CDR3 has 13 residues. This CDR3 is CASSPGQNTEAFF. In DNA, the CDR3 is TGTGCCAGCAGCCCCGGACAGAACACTGAAGCTTTCTTT. The full variable domain, completed using reference TRBV5-4 and TRBJ1-1, is ETGVTQSPTHLIKTRGQQVTLRCSSQSGHNTVSWYQQALGQGPQFIFQYYREEENGRGNFPPRFSGLQFPNYSSELNVNALELDDSALYLCASSPGQNTEAFFGQGTRLTVV.

The chain has TRBV7-2 and TRBJ2-7, with TRBD2 matching over 8 bases. V shed 0 bases, J shed 3 bases, and the junction held 1 base outside the gene matches. CDR1 is SGHTA, CDR2 FQGNSA, per germline. This CDR3 is 14 amino acids long. The CDR3 here is CASSLASGDYEQYF. CDR3 coding DNA: TGTGCCAGCAGCTTAGCTAGCGGGGACTACGAGCAGTACTTC.

This chain connects TRBV7-2 to TRBJ2-3; D not certain. Germline-derived CDR1 and CDR2 are SGHTA and FQGNSA. V was pared by 4 bases and J by 2 bases, with 4 bases between. The CDR3 sequence is 12 residues long. Here the CDR3 DNA reads TGTGCCAGCAGCTCCTTCACAGATACGCAGTATTTT. Its protein product is CASSSFTDTQYF.

The chain employs TRBV5-6 and TRBJ2-1; 10 bases fit TRBD2. The ends lost 4 bases at V and 5 bases at J; junction bases unmatched: 9. Germline lookup yields CDR1 SGHDT and CDR2 YYEEEE. The CDR3 runs to 16 residues. In DNA, the CDR3 is TGTGCCAGCAGCCGCCGGGTAGCGGGGGGTAACAATGAGCAGTTCTTC. Amino acid sequence: CASSRRVAGGNNEQFF. The whole variable domain, remainder taken from reference TRBV5-6 and TRBJ2-1, is DAGVTQSPTHLIKTRGQQVTLRCSPKSGHDTVSWYQQALGQGPQFIFQYYEEEERQRGNFPDRFSGHQFPNYSSELNVNALLLGDSALYLCASSRRVAGGNNEQFFGPGTRLTVL.

The rearrangement uses TRBV28 and TRBJ2-1; 9 nucleotides match TRBD2. The CDR3 consists of 15 residues. The V segment lost 3 bases and the J segment 4 bases; nucleotides outside the gene matches: 4. Germline loops: CDR1 MDHEN, CDR2 SYDVKM. In DNA, the CDR3 is TGTGCCAGCAGTTTGGCTAGCGGGGCTTACAATGAGCAGTTCTTC. Translation gives CASSLASGAYNEQFF.

The rearrangement uses TRBV4-2 and TRBJ1-1, with TRBD1 identical over 8 bases. The CDR3 contains 17 residues. CDR1 LGHNA and CDR2 YNFKEQ come from the germline V gene. J gave up 0 bases and V 4 bases, and 10 bases lay outside the gene matches. The CDR3 sequence is CASSPQGAGFMNTEAFF. CDR3 nucleotides: TGTGCCAGCAGCCCGCAGGGGGCGGGGTTCATGAACACTGAAGCTTTCTTT.